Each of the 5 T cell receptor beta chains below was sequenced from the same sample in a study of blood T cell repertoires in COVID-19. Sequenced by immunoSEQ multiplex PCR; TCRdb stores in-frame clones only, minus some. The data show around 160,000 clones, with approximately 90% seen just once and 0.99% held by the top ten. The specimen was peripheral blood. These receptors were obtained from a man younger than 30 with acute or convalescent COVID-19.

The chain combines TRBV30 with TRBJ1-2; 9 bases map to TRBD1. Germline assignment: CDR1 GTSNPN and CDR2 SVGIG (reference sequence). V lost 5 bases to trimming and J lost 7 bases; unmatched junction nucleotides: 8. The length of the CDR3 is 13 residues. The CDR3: CAWDPGQGSGYTF. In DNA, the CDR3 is TGTGCCTGGGATCCCGGACAGGGGTCTGGCTACACCTTC.

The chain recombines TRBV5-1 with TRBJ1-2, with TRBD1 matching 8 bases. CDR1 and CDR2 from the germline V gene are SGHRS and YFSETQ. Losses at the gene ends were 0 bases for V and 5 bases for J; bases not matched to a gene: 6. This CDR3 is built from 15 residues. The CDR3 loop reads CASSLVAGGGYGYTF. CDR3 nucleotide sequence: TGCGCCAGCAGCTTGGTAGCAGGGGGCGGGTATGGCTACACCTTC.

Here the CDR3 reads CAWIGLRQETQYF. The CDR3 nucleotides are TGTGCCTGGATTGGGCTGCGCCAAGAGACCCAGTACTTC. This rearrangement joins TRBV30 to TRBJ2-5; no reliable D call. CDR1 and CDR2 from the germline V gene are GTSNPN and SVGIG (reference sequence). CDR3 length: 13 residues. Trimming cost V 4 bases and J 1 base, with 10 bases left between them.

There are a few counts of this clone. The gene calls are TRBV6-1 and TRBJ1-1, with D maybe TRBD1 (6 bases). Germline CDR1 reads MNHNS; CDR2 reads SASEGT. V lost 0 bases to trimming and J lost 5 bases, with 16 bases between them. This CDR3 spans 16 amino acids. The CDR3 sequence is CASSEAGRAQGTEAFF. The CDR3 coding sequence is TGTGCCAGCAGTGAAGCGGGTCGGGCCCAGGGGACTGAAGCTTTCTTT.

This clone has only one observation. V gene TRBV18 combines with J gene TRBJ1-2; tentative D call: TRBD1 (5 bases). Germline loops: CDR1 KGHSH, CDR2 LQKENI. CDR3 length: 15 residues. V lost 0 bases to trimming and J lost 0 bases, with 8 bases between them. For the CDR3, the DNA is TGTGCCAGCTCACCACCTGGGGCAGCTAACTATGGCTACACCTTC. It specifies CASSPPGAANYGYTF.